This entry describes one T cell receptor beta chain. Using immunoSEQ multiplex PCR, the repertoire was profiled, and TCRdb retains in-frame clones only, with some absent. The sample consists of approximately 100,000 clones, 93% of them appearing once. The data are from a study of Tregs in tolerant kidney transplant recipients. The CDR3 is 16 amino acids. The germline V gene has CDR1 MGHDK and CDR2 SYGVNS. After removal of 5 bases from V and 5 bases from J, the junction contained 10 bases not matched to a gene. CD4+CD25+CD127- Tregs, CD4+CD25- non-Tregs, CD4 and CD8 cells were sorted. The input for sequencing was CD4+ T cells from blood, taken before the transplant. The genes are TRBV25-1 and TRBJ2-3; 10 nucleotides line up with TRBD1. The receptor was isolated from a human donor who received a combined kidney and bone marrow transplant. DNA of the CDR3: TGTGCCAGCAGTCCCCTGACAGGGGGCGTCTTAGATACGCAGTATTTT. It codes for CASSPLTGGVLDTQYF.